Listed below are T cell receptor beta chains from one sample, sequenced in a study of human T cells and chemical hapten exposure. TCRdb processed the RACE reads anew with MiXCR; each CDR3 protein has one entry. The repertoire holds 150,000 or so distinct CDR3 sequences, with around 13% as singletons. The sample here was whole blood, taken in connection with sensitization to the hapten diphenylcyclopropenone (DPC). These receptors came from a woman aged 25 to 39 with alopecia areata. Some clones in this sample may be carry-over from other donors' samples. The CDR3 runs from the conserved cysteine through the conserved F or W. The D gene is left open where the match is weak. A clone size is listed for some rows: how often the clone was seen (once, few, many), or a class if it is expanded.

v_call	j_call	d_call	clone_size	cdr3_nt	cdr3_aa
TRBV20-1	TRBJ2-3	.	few	TGCAGTGCCAGTCCGGATCTCCCGGGAGCAGATACGCAGTATTTT	CSASPDLPGADTQYF
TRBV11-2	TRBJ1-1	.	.	TGTGCCAGCAGCTTAATGGACACTGAAGCTTTCTTT	CASSLMDTEAFF
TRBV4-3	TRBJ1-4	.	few	TGCGCCAGCAGCCAAAACGAAGGAACTAATGAAAAACTGTTTTTT	CASSQNEGTNEKLFF
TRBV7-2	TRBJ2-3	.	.	TGTGCCAGCAGCGCCAGGGAGACAGATACGCAGTATTTT	CASSARETDTQYF
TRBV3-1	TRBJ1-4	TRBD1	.	TGTGCCAGCAGCCAAGCGACAGGGGGCACGGGTGAAAAACTGTTTTTT	CASSQATGGTGEKLFF
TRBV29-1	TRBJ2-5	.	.	TGCAGCGCCCCGACCGCGGATAGTAAGACCCAGTACTTC	CSAPTADSKTQYF
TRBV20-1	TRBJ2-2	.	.	TGCAGTGCTAGGCCGATGAACACCGGGGAGCTGTTTTTT	CSARPMNTGELFF
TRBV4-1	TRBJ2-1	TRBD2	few	TGCGCCAGCAGCCAACCGGGAGGCGTATATGAGCAGTTCTTC	CASSQPGGVYEQFF
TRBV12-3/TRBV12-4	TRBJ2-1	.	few	TGTGCCAGCAGCTGGGACTCCTACAATGAGCAGTTCTTC	CASSWDSYNEQFF
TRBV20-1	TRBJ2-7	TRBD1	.	TGCAGTGCCCCCCTCGGGACAGCATCCTACGAGCAGTACTTC	CSAPLGTASYEQYF
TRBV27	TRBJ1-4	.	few	TGTGCCAGCAGTCGACTACAGGGTTGGGATGAAAAACTGTTTTTT	CASSRLQGWDEKLFF
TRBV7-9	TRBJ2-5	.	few	TGTGCCAGCAGCTACGGGACGCCCCAAGAGACCCAGTACTTC	CASSYGTPQETQYF
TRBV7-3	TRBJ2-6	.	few	TGTGCCAGCAGCTTAACAGGACAAGGGACCCTGACTTTC	CASSLTGQGTLTF
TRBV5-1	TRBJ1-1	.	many	TGCGCCAGCAGCCTAACAGGGTTGAACACTGAAGCTTTCTTT	CASSLTGLNTEAFF
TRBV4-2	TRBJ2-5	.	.	TGTGCCAGCAGCCAAGGCTGGGGTCAAGAGACCCAGTACTTC	CASSQGWGQETQYF
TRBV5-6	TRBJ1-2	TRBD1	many	TGTGCCAGCAGTTTGAAAGGACAGGACTATGGCTACACCTTC	CASSLKGQDYGYTF
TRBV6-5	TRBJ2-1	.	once	TGTGCCAGCAGACAGGCTGGGGAGCAGTTCTTC	CASRQAGEQFF
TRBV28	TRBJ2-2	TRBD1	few	TGTGCCAGCAGACTCCCGGGACAGGGGGCCGGCGGGGAGCTGTTTTTT	CASRLPGQGAGGELFF
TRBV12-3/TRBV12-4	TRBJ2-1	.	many	TGTGCCAGCAGTTTAGGAACGACAGTCTCCTACAATGAGCAGTTCTTC	CASSLGTTVSYNEQFF
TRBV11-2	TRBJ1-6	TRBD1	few	TGTGCCAGCAGCCCGCGACAGGGTGATTCACCCCTCCACTTT	CASSPRQGDSPLHF
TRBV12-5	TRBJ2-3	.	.	TGTGCTAGTGGCGGTCCCGGAGATACGCAGTATTTT	CASGGPGDTQYF
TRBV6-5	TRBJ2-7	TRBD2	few	TGTGCCAGCCCCCCGGGGGGGAAGTCCTACGAGCAGTACTTC	CASPPGGKSYEQYF
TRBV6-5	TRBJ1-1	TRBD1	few	TGTGCCAGCAGGATGACCGGGACAGAGATGAACACTGAAGCTTTCTTT	CASRMTGTEMNTEAFF
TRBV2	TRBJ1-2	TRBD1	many	TGTGCCAGCAGGGGTGACAGGGGCCGCGTTCGCTATGGCTACACCTTC	CASRGDRGRVRYGYTF
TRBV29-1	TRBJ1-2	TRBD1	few	TGCAGCGTTGAAGATAAACCCAGTGACAGGGGTAACTATGGCTACACCTTC	CSVEDKPSDRGNYGYTF
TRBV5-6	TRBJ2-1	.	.	TGTGCCAGCAGTCCTCCCGGGACGGCGAACAATGAGCAGTTCTTC	CASSPPGTANNEQFF
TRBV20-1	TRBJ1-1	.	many	TGCAGTGCTAGATCCCCCCTGGGGGACACTGAAGCTTTCTTT	CSARSPLGDTEAFF
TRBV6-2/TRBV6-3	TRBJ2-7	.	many	TGTGCCAGCAGTTACTACGGGGTCCCCTACGAGCAGTACTTC	CASSYYGVPYEQYF
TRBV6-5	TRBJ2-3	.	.	TGTGCCAGCAGTTACTCGGGCGGGGTCTCCACAGATACGCAGTATTTT	CASSYSGGVSTDTQYF
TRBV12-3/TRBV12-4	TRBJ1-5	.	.	TGTGCCAGCAGTTTAGACCGGGCTGGGAATCAGCCCCAGCATTTT	CASSLDRAGNQPQHF
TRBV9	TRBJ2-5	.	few	TGTGCCAGCAGCGAGAGCGCCGTGGACGGGGCCCCCCAGTACTTC	CASSESAVDGAPQYF
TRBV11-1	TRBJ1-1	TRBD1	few	TGTGCCAGCAGCCCGCGGACAGGGTTCAACACTGAAGCTTTCTTT	CASSPRTGFNTEAFF
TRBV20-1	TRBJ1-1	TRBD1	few	TGCAGTGCTCGTAAGACAGGGGACACTGAAGCTTTCTTT	CSARKTGDTEAFF
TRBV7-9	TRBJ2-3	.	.	TGTGCCAGCAAGTTGGTAGATACGCAGTATTTT	CASKLVDTQYF
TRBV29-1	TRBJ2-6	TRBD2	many	TGCAGCGTTGTCGCCTGGCGGGGGGACCTGACTTTC	CSVVAWRGDLTF
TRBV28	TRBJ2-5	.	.	TGTGCCAGCAGTTTCAACGACCGGAAAAGGAAAGAGACCCAGTACTTC	CASSFNDRKRKETQYF
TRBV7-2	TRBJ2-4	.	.	TGTGCCAGCAGCTTGCCTGGAGAAAACATTCAGTACTTC	CASSLPGENIQYF
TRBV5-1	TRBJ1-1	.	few	TGCGCCAGCAGCTCCCCGACAGGTGTTGAAGCTTTCTTT	CASSSPTGVEAFF
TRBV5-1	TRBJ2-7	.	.	TGCGCCAGCAGCTTGGTAGGAATCTCCTACGAGCAGTACTTC	CASSLVGISYEQYF
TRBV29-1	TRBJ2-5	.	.	TGCAGCGTTGGCACGACTCAAGAGACCCAGTACTTC	CSVGTTQETQYF
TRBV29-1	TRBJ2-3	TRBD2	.	TGCACCTGGGCTAGCGGGGATGGGACAGATACGCAGTATTTT	CTWASGDGTDTQYF
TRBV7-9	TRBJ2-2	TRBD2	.	TGTGCCAGCAGCCTGGGACTAGCGGGAGCCGGCACCGGGGAGCTGTTTTTT	CASSLGLAGAGTGELFF
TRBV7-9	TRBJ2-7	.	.	TGTGCCAGCAGCCTGGGGACCGGAACCTACGAGCAGTACTTC	CASSLGTGTYEQYF
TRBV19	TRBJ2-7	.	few	TGTGCCAGTAGTATAGGGCAGGGTGGCTACGAGCAGTACTTC	CASSIGQGGYEQYF
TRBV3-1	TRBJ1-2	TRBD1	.	TGTGCCAGCAGCCCCCCCGCCTCGGGGACAGGGGGGAGTTATGGCTACACCTTC	CASSPPASGTGGSYGYTF
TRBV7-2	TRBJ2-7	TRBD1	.	TGTGCCAGCAGCTTAGATACAGGGGGAGGCGAGCAGTACTTC	CASSLDTGGGEQYF
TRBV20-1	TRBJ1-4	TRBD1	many	TGCAGTGCTAGAATCGGACAGGGTCGGAGGGAAAAACTGTTTTTT	CSARIGQGRREKLFF
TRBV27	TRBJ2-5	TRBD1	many	TGTGCCAGCAGTTTACGTCGGACAGGCAACCAAGAGACCCAGTACTTC	CASSLRRTGNQETQYF